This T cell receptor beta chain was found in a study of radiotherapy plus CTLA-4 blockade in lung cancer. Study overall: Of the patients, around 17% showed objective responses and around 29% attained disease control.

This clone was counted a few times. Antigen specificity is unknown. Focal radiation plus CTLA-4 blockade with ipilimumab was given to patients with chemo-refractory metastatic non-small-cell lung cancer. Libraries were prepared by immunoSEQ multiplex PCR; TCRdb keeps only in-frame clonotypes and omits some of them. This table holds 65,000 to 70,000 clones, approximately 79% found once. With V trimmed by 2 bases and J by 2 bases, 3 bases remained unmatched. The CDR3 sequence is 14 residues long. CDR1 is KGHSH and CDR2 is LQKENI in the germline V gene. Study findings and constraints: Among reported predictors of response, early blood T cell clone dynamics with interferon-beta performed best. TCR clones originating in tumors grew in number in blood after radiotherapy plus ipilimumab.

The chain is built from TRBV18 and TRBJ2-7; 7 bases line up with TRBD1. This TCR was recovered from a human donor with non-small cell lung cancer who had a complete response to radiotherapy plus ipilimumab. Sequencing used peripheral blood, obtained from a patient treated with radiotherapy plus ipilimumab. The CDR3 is CASSPVGTAYEQYF. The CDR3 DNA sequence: TGTGCCAGCTCACCAGTGGGGACAGCCTACGAGCAGTACTTC.